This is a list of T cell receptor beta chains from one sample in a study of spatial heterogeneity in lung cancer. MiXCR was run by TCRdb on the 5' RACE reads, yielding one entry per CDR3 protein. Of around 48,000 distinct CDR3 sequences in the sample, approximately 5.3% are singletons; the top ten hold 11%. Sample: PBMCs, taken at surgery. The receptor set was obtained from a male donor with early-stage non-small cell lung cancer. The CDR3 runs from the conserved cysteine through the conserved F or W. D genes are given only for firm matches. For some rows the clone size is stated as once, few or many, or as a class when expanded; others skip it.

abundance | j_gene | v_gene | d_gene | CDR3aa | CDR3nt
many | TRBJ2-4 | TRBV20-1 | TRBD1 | CSARVQGAKGKNIQYF | TGCAGTGCTAGAGTCCAGGGGGCTAAAGGCAAAAACATTCAGTACTTC
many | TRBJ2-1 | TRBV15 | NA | CATSSLHVGNNEQFF | TGTGCCACCAGCAGTCTACACGTTGGGAACAATGAGCAGTTCTTC
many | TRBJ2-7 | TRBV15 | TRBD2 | CATSREASGSYEQYF | TGTGCCACCAGCAGAGAGGCTAGCGGGAGTTATGAGCAGTACTTC
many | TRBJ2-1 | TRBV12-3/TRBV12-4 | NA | CASNSGEVQNEQFF | TGTGCCAGCAACTCCGGGGAGGTCCAAAATGAGCAGTTCTTC
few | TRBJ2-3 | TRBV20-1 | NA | CSASNPSWAARDTQYF | TGCAGTGCTTCAAACCCAAGTTGGGCAGCCCGAGATACGCAGTATTTT
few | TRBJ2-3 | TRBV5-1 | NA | CASSLEFRQGPLTSTDTQYF | TGCGCCAGCAGCTTGGAATTTAGGCAGGGCCCTCTTACTAGCACAGATACGCAGTATTTT
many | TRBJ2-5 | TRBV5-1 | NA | CASTRSGTQETQYF | TGCGCCAGCACCCGGTCAGGGACCCAAGAGACCCAGTACTTC
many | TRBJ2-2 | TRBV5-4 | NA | CASSLYELNTGELFF | TGTGCCAGCAGCTTGTATGAGCTGAACACCGGGGAGCTGTTTTTT
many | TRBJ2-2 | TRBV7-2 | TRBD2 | CASSRLAGGVAGELFF | TGTGCCAGCAGCCGACTAGCGGGAGGGGTGGCCGGGGAGCTGTTTTTT
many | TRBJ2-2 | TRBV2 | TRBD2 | CASSGIAGTNTGELFF | TGTGCCAGCAGTGGTATAGCGGGCACGAACACCGGGGAGCTGTTTTTT
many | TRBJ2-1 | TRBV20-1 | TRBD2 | CSARDYGTSGREAEQFF | TGCAGTGCTAGAGATTACGGGACTAGCGGGAGGGAAGCTGAGCAGTTCTTC
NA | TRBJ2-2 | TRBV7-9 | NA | CASSPTQDSSNTGELFF | TGTGCCAGCAGCCCAACCCAGGACAGTTCGAACACCGGGGAGCTGTTTTTT
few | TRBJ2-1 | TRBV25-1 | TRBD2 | CASSESRLSSGGYNEQFF | TGTGCCAGCAGTGAATCCCGCCTCTCTAGCGGCGGATACAATGAGCAGTTCTTC
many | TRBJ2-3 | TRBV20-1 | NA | CSASASSTDTQYF | TGCAGTGCTAGTGCCTCGAGCACAGATACGCAGTATTTT
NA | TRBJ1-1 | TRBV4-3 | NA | CASSQGASTEWGEAFF | TGCGCCAGCAGCCAAGGTGCCTCAACAGAATGGGGTGAAGCTTTCTTT
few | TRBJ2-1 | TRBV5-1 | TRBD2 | CASSTGTSGTGEIF | TGCGCCAGCAGCACCGGGACTAGCGGGACTGGTGAGATCTTC
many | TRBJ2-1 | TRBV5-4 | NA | CASSLGAGWSYNEQFF | TGTGCCAGCAGCTTGGGTGCGGGATGGTCCTACAATGAGCAGTTCTTC
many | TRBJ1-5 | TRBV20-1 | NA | CSARDSNQPQHF | TGCAGTGCTAGAGACAGCAATCAGCCCCAGCATTTT
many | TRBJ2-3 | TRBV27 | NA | CASSYSPGRGRTDTQYF | TGTGCCAGCAGTTATAGCCCGGGGCGGGGACGCACAGATACGCAGTATTTT
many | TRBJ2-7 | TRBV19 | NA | CASSPDSSYEQYF | TGTGCCAGTAGTCCTGACTCATCCTACGAGCAGTACTTC
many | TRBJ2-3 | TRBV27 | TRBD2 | CASSPLGGSPDTQYF | TGTGCCAGCAGTCCTCTTGGCGGGAGCCCAGATACGCAGTATTTT
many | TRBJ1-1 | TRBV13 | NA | CASSLMVGPPGF | TGTGCCAGCAGCTTAATGGTGGGACCTCCGGGCTTT
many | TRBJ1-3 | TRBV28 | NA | CASTGPEGTLSGNTIYF | TGTGCCAGCACCGGCCCCGAGGGGACCCTCTCTGGAAACACCATATATTTT
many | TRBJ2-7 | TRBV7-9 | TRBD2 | CASSLPGGRYEQYF | TGTGCCAGCTCCCTTCCGGGGGGGCGCTACGAGCAGTACTTC
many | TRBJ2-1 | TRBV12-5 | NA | CASGLVTASNNNEQFF | TGTGCTAGTGGTTTGGTAACCGCATCGAACAACAATGAGCAGTTCTTC
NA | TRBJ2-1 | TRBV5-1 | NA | CASSLQTANEQFF | TGCGCCAGCAGCTTGCAAACAGCTAATGAGCAGTTCTTC
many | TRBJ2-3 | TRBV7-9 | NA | CASSLTGSTDTQYF | TGTGCCAGCAGCTTAACTGGAAGCACAGATACGCAGTATTTT
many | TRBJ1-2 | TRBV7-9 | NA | CASSLAGPGADGYTF | TGTGCCAGCAGCTTAGCGGGGCCAGGGGCCGATGGCTACACCTTC
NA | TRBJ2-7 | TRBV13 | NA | CASSRPGGSSYEQYF | TGTGCCAGCAGCCGACCCGGGGGTAGCTCCTACGAGCAGTACTTC
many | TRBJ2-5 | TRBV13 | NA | CASSRRTGREETQYF | TGTGCCAGCAGCCGACGGACTGGAAGGGAAGAGACCCAGTACTTC
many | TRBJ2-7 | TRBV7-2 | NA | CASSLEYSNEQYF | TGTGCCAGCAGCTTAGAGTACTCCAACGAGCAGTACTTC
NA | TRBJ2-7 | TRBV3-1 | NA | CASSRGGNEQYF | TGTGCCAGCAGCCGTGGGGGAAACGAGCAGTACTTC
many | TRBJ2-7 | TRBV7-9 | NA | CASSLDLAGRDEQYF | TGTGCCAGCAGCTTAGATCTGGCAGGGCGGGACGAGCAGTACTTC
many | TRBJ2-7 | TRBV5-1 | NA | CASSQGDGYEQYF | TGCGCCAGCAGCCAAGGGGACGGCTACGAGCAGTACTTC
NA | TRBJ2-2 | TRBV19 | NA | CASNSGFTGELFF | TGTGCCAGCAATTCGGGATTCACCGGGGAGCTGTTTTTT
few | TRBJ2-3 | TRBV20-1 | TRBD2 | CSAPLAGGGADTQYF | TGCAGTGCTCCTTTAGCGGGAGGCGGGGCAGATACGCAGTATTTT
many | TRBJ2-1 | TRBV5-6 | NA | CASSLRRDLYYNEQFF | TGTGCCAGCAGCTTAAGGCGGGACCTTTACTACAATGAGCAGTTCTTC
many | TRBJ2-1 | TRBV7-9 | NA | CASSLGASYGNEQFF | TGTGCCAGCAGCTTAGGCGCCTCGTATGGGAATGAGCAGTTCTTC
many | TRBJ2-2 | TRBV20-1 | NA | CSARPGTEDRTGELFF | TGCAGTGCTAGACCCGGGACTGAAGACCGGACCGGGGAGCTGTTTTTT
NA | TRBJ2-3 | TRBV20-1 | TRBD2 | CSAPPGLAGTDTQYF | TGCAGTGCCCCTCCGGGACTAGCGGGCACAGATACGCAGTATTTT
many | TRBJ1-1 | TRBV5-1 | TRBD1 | CASSLTGGMNTEAFF | TGCGCCAGCAGCTTGACAGGGGGCATGAACACTGAAGCTTTCTTT
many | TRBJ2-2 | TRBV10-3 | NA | CAIGKNAGNTGELFF | TGTGCCATCGGGAAGAATGCAGGGAACACCGGGGAGCTGTTTTTT
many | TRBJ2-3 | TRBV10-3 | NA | CAINRDLRADTQYF | TGTGCCATCAACAGGGACCTAAGGGCAGATACGCAGTATTTT
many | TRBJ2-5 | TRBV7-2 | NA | CASSPERIETQYF | TGTGCCAGCAGCCCGGAACGGATAGAGACCCAGTACTTC
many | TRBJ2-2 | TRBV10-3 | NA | CAISGPGDTGELFF | TGTGCCATCAGTGGTCCTGGAGACACCGGGGAGCTGTTTTTT
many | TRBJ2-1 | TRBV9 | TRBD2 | CASSPGTSGSGEQFF | TGTGCCAGCAGCCCCGGGACTAGCGGGAGTGGTGAGCAGTTCTTC
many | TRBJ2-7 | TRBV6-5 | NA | CASSDPGRYEQYF | TGTGCCAGCAGCGATCCGGGGCGCTACGAGCAGTACTTC
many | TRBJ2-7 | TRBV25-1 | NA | CASSESGTSERQYF | TGTGCCAGCAGTGAATCCGGGACCTCGGAACGGCAGTACTTC
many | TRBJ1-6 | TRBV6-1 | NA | CASSEYWGNSPLHF | TGTGCCAGCAGTGAATATTGGGGGAATTCACCCCTCCACTTT